This TCR beta chain originates from a study of T cells in Graves' hyperthyroidism and ophthalmopathy. Study-level points and caveats: Ophthalmopathy, as predicted by the model, came a median approximately 5.9 months after the prediction.

Amplified TCR beta CDR3 regions came from RNA transcripts. Initially, a first-round RT-PCR of the TCR CDR3 employed the HTBI primer set. MiXCR, applied by TCRdb to the multiplex PCR reads, yields one record per CDR3 protein. The sample lists under 400,000 distinct CDR3 sequences, over 11% occurring once. Diagnosis relied on clinical symptoms, serum thyroxine and TRAb, thyroid ultrasound and orbital computed tomography. Out of around 10 ml of fresh peripheral blood came the PBMCs. This clonotype was found many times. Antigen unknown. Sequencing was carried out using blood. The origin of this receptor is a woman aged 55 to 70 with Graves' hyperthyroidism.

The CDR3 DNA reads TGTGCCAGCAGCTCCGGGACAGGGAGCACAGATACGCAGTATTTT. It encodes CASSSGTGSTDTQYF. The rearrangement links TRBV7-2 to TRBJ2-3, with 9 bases lining up with TRBD1. In germline, CDR1 is SGHTA, CDR2 FQGNSA. With V trimmed by 4 bases and J by 0 bases, 2 bases remained unmatched. This CDR3 has 15 residues.